The 19 T cell receptor beta chains given below trace back to one sample, sequenced in a study of shared clonotypes between healthy human individuals. Profiled with immunoSEQ multiplex PCR; TCRdb holds only in-frame clones, not every one. The profile shows around 1.5 million clones, about 98% of them singletons. The source material was naive CD4+ T cells sorted from blood. Described subset: CD45RA+ positively selected. Every receptor here comes from a man aged 25-40 years in good health.

The V call is TRBV11-3, the J call TRBJ2-5; TRBD1 aligns across 10 bases. V shed 5 bases and J 8 bases; nucleotides not matched to a gene: 8. This CDR3 contains 14 residues. The germline CDR1 and CDR2 sequences are SGHNT and YENEEA. The CDR3 DNA reads as TGTGCCAGCAGCAACACCGGGACAGGGGATACCCAGTACTTC. This translates into CASSNTGTGDTQYF.

The chain joins TRBV10-3 to TRBJ2-7; the match to TRBD1 covers 9 bases. V was pared by 3 bases and J by 0 bases, with 6 bases of the junction left unmatched. CDR1 is ENHRY and CDR2 is SYGVKD in the germline V gene. The CDR3 extends over 16 amino acids. The CDR3 here is CAISELGQGSSYEQYF. CDR3 coding DNA: TGTGCCATCAGTGAACTTGGACAGGGGAGCTCCTACGAGCAGTACTTC.

The V and J genes are TRBV9 and TRBJ2-7; the match to TRBD2 covers 11 bases. Germline V gene sequence: CDR1 SGDLS, CDR2 YYNGEE. CDR3 size: 16 residues. J gave up 2 bases and V 0 bases, and 4 bases lay outside the gene matches. CDR3 coding DNA: TGTGCCAGCAGCGTAGTCGGGACTAGCGGCACCTACGAGCAGTACTTC. Protein: CASSVVGTSGTYEQYF.

This clone came up once. This chain connects TRBV16 to TRBJ2-1; D possibly corresponds to TRBD2 (5 bases). CDR1 KGHSY and CDR2 FQNENV come from the germline V gene. Trimming stripped 5 bases from V and 9 bases from J, with 8 bases between. The CDR3 length is 11 residues. This CDR3 reads CASSWRAEQFF. CDR3 coding DNA: TGTGCCAGCAGCTGGCGGGCTGAGCAGTTCTTC.

The chain joins TRBV28 to TRBJ1-5, with no clear D. CDR1 is MDHEN and CDR2 is SYDVKM in the germline V gene. V dropped 4 bases and J dropped 11 bases, with 12 bases sitting between them. This CDR3 has 12 residues. The CDR3: CASSSLGWTQHF. DNA of the CDR3: TGTGCCAGCAGTTCTTTAGGCTGGACCCAGCATTTT. Looking up the rest from reference TRBV28 and TRBJ1-5 gives the full variable domain: DVKVTQSSRYLVKRTGEKVFLECVQDMDHENMFWYRQDPGLGLRLIYFSYDVKMKEKGDIPEGYSVSREKKERFSLILESASTNQTSMYLCASSSLGWTQHFGDGTRLSIL.

The chain combines TRBV5-4 with TRBJ2-1, with TRBD1 as a possible D gene (6 bases). CDR1 SGHNT and CDR2 YYREEE come from the germline V gene (reference sequence). The CDR3 is 17 amino acids. Trimming cost V 4 bases and J 0 bases, with 17 bases left between them. CDR3 loop: CASSPTPRTASYNEQFF. CDR3 nucleotides: TGTGCCAGCAGCCCAACGCCTAGGACAGCCTCCTACAATGAGCAGTTCTTC.

The chain uses TRBV2 and TRBJ2-1; 12 positions agree with TRBD2. After removal of 6 bases from V and 0 bases from J, the junction contained 3 bases not matched to a gene. The CDR3 totals 16 residues. Germline assignment: CDR1 SNHLY and CDR2 FYNNEI. DNA of the CDR3: TGTGCCAGCAGGACTAGCGGGAGAAGCTCCTACAATGAGCAGTTCTTC. This codes for CASRTSGRSSYNEQFF.

This clone was seen only once. The chain joins TRBV28 to TRBJ2-3; D possibly matches TRBD1 or TRBD2 (6 bases each). V lost 6 bases to trimming and J lost 3 bases, with 22 bases between them. The CDR3 spans 17 residues. In germline, CDR1 is MDHEN, CDR2 SYDVKM. The CDR3 bases are TGTGCCAGCAGCCTAGGAGGGTGGGGGCGCGGTACAGATACGCAGTATTTT. This translates into CASSLGGWGRGTDTQYF.

The rearrangement uses TRBV5-5 and TRBJ2-1; TRBD2 agrees at 13 bases. CDR1 is SGHKS, CDR2 YYEKEE, per germline (reference sequence). This CDR3 spans 16 amino acids. J was trimmed by 7 bases and V by 0 bases; bases with no gene match: 4. Here the CDR3 reads CASSLGTSGSWNEQFF. In nucleotides, the CDR3 is TGTGCCAGCAGCTTGGGGACTAGCGGGAGTTGGAATGAGCAGTTCTTC.

V is TRBV19 and J is TRBJ2-4; 9 nucleotides agree with TRBD2. Germline V gene data show CDR1 as LNHDA and CDR2 as SQIVND (reference sequence). This CDR3 is 16 amino acids long. V lost 6 bases and J lost 0; bases outside the gene matches: 6. CDR3 nucleotide sequence: TGTGCCAGTAGCCAACTAGCGGGCCTAGCCAAAAACATTCAGTACTTC. Its translation: CASSQLAGLAKNIQYF.

This chain joins TRBV7-3 and TRBJ1-2; tentatively, D is TRBD1 (6 bases). CDR1 is SGHTA, CDR2 FQGTGA, per germline. The ends were cut back, 5 bases at V and 5 bases at J, with 12 bases in the middle. This CDR3 comprises 13 residues. The CDR3 protein is CASSPDRTYGYTF. DNA for the CDR3: TGTGCCAGCAGCCCCGACAGGACTTATGGCTACACCTTC.

The chain combines TRBV5-4 with TRBJ1-4; TRBD1 agrees at 10 bases. V trimming: 4 bases; J trimming: 8 bases; junction bases outside the gene matches: 8. The CDR3 extends over 15 amino acids. The germline CDR1 and CDR2 sequences are SGHNT and YYREEE (reference sequence). CDR3 DNA: TGTGCCAGCAGCGGCCCGGGACAGGGGATCGAAAAACTGTTTTTT. This codes for CASSGPGQGIEKLFF.

The chain combines TRBV27 with TRBJ2-1, with D possibly TRBD2 on 6 matching bases. The CDR3 extends over 15 amino acids. The germline V gene encodes CDR1 MNHEY and CDR2 SMNVEV (reference sequence). V was pared by 5 bases and J by 1 base, with 12 bases between. CDR3 loop: CASSPLGGSYNEQFF. Here the CDR3 DNA reads TGTGCCAGCAGTCCCCTGGGGGGTTCCTACAATGAGCAGTTCTTC.

V is TRBV11-2 and J is TRBJ1-3; no firm D call. Germline V CDR1 and CDR2: SGHAT, FQNNGV. The CDR3 has 14 residues. Deletions cut 3 bases from V and 5 bases from J, with 11 bases between. The CDR3 loop reads CASSFAQSRNTIYF. CDR3 nucleotide sequence: TGTGCCAGCAGCTTTGCACAGTCCCGAAACACCATATATTTT. The full variable domain, in which reference TRBV11-2 and TRBJ1-3 provide the parts outside the CDR3, is EAGVAQSPRYKIIEKRQSVAFWCNPISGHATLYWYQQILGQGPKLLIQFQNNGVVDDSQLPKDRFSAERLKGVDSTLKIQPAKLEDSAVYLCASSFAQSRNTIYFGEGSWLTVV.

This chain joins TRBV9 and TRBJ2-7, with 9 positions matching TRBD1. The length of the CDR3 is 14 residues. Germline CDR1 is SGDLS and CDR2 is YYNGEE. The ends lost 5 bases at V and 6 bases at J; junction bases unmatched: 9. CDR3 DNA sequence: TGTGCCAGCAGTGTGACAGGGGGATCAGTCGAGCAGTACTTC. Amino acid sequence: CASSVTGGSVEQYF.

The rearrangement uses TRBV7-8 and TRBJ2-5; no clear D. Between the trimmed V and J ends, which lost 5 bases and 5 bases, there was a span of 12 bases. The germline V gene has CDR1 SGHVS and CDR2 FQNEAQ. This CDR3 spans 13 amino acids. The CDR3 coding sequence is TGTGCCAGCAGCATGGCCCTTGGGGAGACCCAGTACTTC. Translated, it gives CASSMALGETQYF.

The chain links TRBV7-2 to TRBJ2-3; D remains ambiguous. V was trimmed by 5 bases and J by 2 bases, leaving 11 bases between them. Germline V gene sequence: CDR1 SGHTA, CDR2 FQGNSA. CDR3 length equals 14 residues. CDR3 sequence reads: CASSPSWATDTQYF. In DNA form, the CDR3 reads TGTGCCAGCAGCCCAAGTTGGGCCACAGATACGCAGTATTTT.

Details on this clone: Other DNA sequences from this sample encode an identical CDR3 as well. The chain links TRBV5-1 to TRBJ2-7; TRBD1 matches 10 bases. Germline V gene sequence: CDR1 SGHRS, CDR2 YFSETQ. The CDR3 has 13 amino acids. J was trimmed by 4 bases and V by 7 bases; bases with no gene match: 5. For the CDR3, the DNA is TGCGCCAGCGGCCGGGACAGGGGTTACGAGCAGTACTTC. It translates to CASGRDRGYEQYF.

The gene calls are TRBV7-2 and TRBJ2-7, with D perhaps TRBD2 (6 bases). The CDR3 length is 16 residues. V dropped 0 bases and J dropped 3 bases, with 15 bases sitting between them. CDR1 is SGHTA and CDR2 is FQGNSA in the germline V gene. The CDR3 coding sequence is TGTGCCAGCAGCTTAGCTCAGCGGGCCGAGTACTACGAGCAGTACTTC. Translated, it gives CASSLAQRAEYYEQYF. The whole variable domain, filled in from reference TRBV7-2 and TRBJ2-7, reads GAGVSQSPSNKVTEKGKDVELRCDPISGHTALYWYRQSLGQGLEFLIYFQGNSAPDKSGLPSDRFSAERTGGSVSTLTIQRTQQEDSAVYLCASSLAQRAEYYEQYFGPGTRLTVT.